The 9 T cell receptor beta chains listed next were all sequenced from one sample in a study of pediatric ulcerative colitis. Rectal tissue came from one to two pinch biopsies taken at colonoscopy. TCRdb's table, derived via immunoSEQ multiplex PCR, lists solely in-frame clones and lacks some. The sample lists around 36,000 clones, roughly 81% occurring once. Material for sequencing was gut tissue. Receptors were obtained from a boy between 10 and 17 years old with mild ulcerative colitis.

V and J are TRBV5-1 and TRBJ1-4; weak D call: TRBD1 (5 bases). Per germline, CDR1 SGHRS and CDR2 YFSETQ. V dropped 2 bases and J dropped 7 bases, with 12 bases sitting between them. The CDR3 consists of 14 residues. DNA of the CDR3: TGCGCCAGCAGCTTCAGGTCCCAGGGTGAAAAACTGTTTTTT. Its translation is CASSFRSQGEKLFF.

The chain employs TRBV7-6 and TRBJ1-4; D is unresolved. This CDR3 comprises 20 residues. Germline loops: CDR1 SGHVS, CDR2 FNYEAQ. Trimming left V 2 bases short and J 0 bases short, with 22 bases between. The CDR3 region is CASSLLSFTNLFATNEKLFF. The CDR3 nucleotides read TGTGCCAGCAGCTTATTGTCTTTCACTAACCTATTTGCAACTAATGAAAAACTGTTTTTT. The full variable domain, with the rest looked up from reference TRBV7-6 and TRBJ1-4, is GAGVSQSPRYKVTKRGQDVALRCDPISGHVSLYWYRQALGQGPEFLTYFNYEAQQDKSGLPNDRFSAERPEGSISTLTIQRTEQRDSAMYRCASSLLSFTNLFATNEKLFFGSGTQLSVL.

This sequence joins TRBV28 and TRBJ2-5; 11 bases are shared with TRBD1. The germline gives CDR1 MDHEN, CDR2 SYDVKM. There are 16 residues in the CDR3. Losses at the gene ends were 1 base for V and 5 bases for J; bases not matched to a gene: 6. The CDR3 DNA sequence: TGTGCCAGCAGTTTATTAGGGACAGGGGGTCGCGAGACCCAGTACTTC. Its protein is CASSLLGTGGRETQYF.

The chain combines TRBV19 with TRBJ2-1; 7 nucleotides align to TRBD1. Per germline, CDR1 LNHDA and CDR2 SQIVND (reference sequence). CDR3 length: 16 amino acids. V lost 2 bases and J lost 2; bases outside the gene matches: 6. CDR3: CASSIQTTGPYNEQFF. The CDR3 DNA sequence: TGTGCCAGTAGTATACAAACGACAGGGCCCTACAATGAGCAGTTCTTC.

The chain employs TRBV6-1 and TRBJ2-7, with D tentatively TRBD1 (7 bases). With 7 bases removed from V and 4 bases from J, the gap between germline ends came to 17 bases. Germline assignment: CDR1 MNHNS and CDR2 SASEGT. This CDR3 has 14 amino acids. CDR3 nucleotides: TGTGCCAGCACTCAAGGAGGGGACAGATACGAGCAGTACTTC. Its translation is CASTQGGDRYEQYF.

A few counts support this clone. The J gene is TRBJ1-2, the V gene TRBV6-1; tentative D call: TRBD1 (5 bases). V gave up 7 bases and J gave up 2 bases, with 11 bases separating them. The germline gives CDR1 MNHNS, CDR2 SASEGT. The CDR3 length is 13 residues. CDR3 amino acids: CASIPGLNYGYTF. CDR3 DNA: TGTGCCAGCATTCCGGGACTCAACTATGGCTACACCTTC.

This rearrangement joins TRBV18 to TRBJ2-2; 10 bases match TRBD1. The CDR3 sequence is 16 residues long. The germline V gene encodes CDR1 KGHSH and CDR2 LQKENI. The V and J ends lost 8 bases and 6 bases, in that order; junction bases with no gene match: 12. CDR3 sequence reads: CASPHPRQGASGELFF. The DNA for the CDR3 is TGTGCCAGCCCCCACCCGAGACAGGGGGCATCCGGGGAGCTGTTTTTT.

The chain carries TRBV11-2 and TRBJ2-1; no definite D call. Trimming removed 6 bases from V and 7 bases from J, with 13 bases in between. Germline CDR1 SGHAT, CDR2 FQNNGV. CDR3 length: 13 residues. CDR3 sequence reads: CASSLGRENEQFF. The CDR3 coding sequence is TGTGCCAGCAGTCTAGGTCGAGAAAATGAGCAGTTCTTC.

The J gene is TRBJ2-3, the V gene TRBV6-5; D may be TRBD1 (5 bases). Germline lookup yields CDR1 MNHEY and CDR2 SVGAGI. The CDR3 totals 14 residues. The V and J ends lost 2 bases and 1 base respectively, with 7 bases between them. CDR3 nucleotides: TGTGCCAGCAGTTACAGCAGGGGCACAGATACGCAGTATTTT. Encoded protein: CASSYSRGTDTQYF.